This entry features one T cell receptor (beta chain) sequence. Antigen unknown. Amplification of TCR beta used genomic DNA extracted from peripheral blood. A mixed TRB-A/B primer pool amplified rearranged TRB by multiplex touch-down PCR. TCRdb re-analysed the multiplex PCR reads in MiXCR, keeping a single row per CDR3 protein. In the table there are 9,500 to 13,000 distinct CDR3 sequences, roughly 40% of which are singletons. The data stem from a study of T cell repertoires in aging, cancer and after chemotherapy. Broader study findings: In healthy donors, age-related TCR diversity loss mainly reflected lost richness.

V was pared by 1 base and J by 0 bases, with 11 bases between. Germline V CDR1 and CDR2: MNHEY, SMNVEV (reference sequence). The CDR3 runs 16 residues. The V gene is TRBV27, the J gene TRBJ2-3, with D unclear. This TCR was sampled from a human donor in good health. Sequences were obtained from blood. The CDR3 loop reads CASSLWVSTSTDTQYF. CDR3 nucleotides: TGTGCCAGCAGTTTATGGGTTAGCACGAGCACAGATACGCAGTATTTT.